This TCR beta chain was identified during a study of blood T cell repertoires in COVID-19. Across the whole study: Donors in the United States, Italy and Spain gave samples during acute or convalescent COVID-19.

Using immunoSEQ multiplex PCR, the repertoire was profiled, and TCRdb retains in-frame clones only, with some absent. The table includes a few hundred thousand clones, roughly nine tenths detected once. Germline V gives CDR1 KGHDR, CDR2 SFDVKD. The trim removed 4 bases at V and 4 bases at J, leaving 5 bases unmatched. The CDR3 is 14 amino acids. Each recovered donor of Cohort 3 presented with two negative PCRs, clearance, or symptom resolution. Concerning this clone itself: Other nucleotide sequences in the sample specify the same CDR3.

Sample: PBMCs or T cells enriched from blood (not recorded which). The clonotype was recovered from a man aged 25 to 40 who had recovered from COVID-19. V gene TRBV24-1 combines with J gene TRBJ2-5; TRBD1 matches 7 bases. This CDR3 is CATSDPGQLETQYF. In DNA form, the CDR3 reads TGTGCCACCAGTGACCCGGGACAGCTAGAGACCCAGTACTTC.